This T cell receptor (beta chain) originates from a study of blood T cell repertoires in COVID-19 (dated by TCRdb to 2020 to 2022). Broadly, across the study: The collaborator samples originated in the United States, Italy and Spain and spanned the acute and convalescent phases of COVID-19. The dataset comprised deeply sampled blood TCRbeta repertoires from subjects exposed to, actively infected with, or recovered from COVID-19. HLA class I and class II types, where available, came from metadata supplied by the sample provider rather than from assay-based typing. The samples were drawn from two sources: the first 160 participants of the ongoing ImmuneRACE study, and 950 to 1,500 subjects contributed by 6 global collaborators. The material from the prospective study consisted of cDNA or gDNA derived from T cells, B-cell-depleted T cells, or PBMCs. The repertoires were released in a freely available public database meant as a resource for research on the immune response to SARS-CoV-2. Sample metadata almost always included a de-identified subject ID, COVID-19 status, age in years and sex.

On the study overall, not on this receptor specifically: The amount of clinical and demographic metadata varied by source and participant and was provided uncurated.

The collaborating institutions used their own protocols to collect whole blood in K2EDTA tubes. For TCRbeta analysis, collaborator samples were shipped as frozen whole blood, as isolated PBMCs, or as DNA extracted from either sample type. The CDR3 runs 14 amino acids, cysteine and phenylalanine included. CDR3 DNA is the only sequence kept; it has 42 bases, read in frame from the first base. V gives up 5 bases and J gives up 0 bases, and the segment between their germline ends measures 8 bases. CDR1 and CDR2 were assigned from the germline V gene as SGHRS and YFSETQ. This clone has a single count. This clone's antigen is unknown. There are no base qualities to consult, and no much larger clone falls within one base. TCRbeta CDR3 regions were amplified from genomic DNA using the immunoSEQ Assay, a bias-controlled multiplex PCR. The original pipeline was this. The number of nucleated cells in each sample was estimated by amplification of reference gene primers within the assay. Sequence reads were collapsed and filtered to measure the absolute abundance of every unique TCRbeta CDR3 rearrangement. For each sample, productive Simpson clonality was calculated as the square root of Simpson's diversity index across productive rearrangements. TCRdb took this table from immuneACCESS and kept in-frame rearrangements with V and J called. Such tables lack part of the clones; where checked against another copy, unresolved V genes explain under half of the gap, and the rest is unexplained. That table furnishes V, J and clone size, whereas the DNA furnished D and trimming. The sample data list approximately 230,000 clones, and approximately 79% of these were observed just once. The biggest ten clones account for 4.9% of the sample.

The sequenced material came from peripheral blood. The receptor's source is a woman older than 75 with active or convalescent COVID-19. The sequence links TRBV5-1 to TRBJ1-4, with the D gene not confidently named. The DNA sequence is given as TGCGCCAGCAGGGAGGGAGCAACTAATGAAAAACTGTTTTTT. It translates to CASREGATNEKLFF. Supplemented by the reference TRBV5-1 and TRBJ1-4 proteins around the CDR3, the complete variable domain is KAGVTQTPRYLIKTRGQQVTLSCSPISGHRSVSWYQQTPGQGLQFLFEYFSETQRNKGNFPGRFSGRQFSNSRSEMNVSTLELGDSALYLCASREGATNEKLFFGSGTQLSVL.